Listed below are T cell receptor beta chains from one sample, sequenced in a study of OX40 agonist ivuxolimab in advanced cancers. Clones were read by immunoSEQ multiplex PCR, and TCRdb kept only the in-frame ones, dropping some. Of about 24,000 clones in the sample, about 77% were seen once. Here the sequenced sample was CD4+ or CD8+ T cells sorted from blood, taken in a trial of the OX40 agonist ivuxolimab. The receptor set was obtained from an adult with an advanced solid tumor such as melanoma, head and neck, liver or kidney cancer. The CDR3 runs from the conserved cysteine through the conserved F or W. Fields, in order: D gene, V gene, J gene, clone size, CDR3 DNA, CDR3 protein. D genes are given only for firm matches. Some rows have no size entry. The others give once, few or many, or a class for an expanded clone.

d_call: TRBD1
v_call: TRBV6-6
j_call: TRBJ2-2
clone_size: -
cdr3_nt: TGTGCCATACGCCCCGGGACAGAGACCGGGGAGCTGTTTTTT
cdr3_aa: CAIRPGTETGELFF

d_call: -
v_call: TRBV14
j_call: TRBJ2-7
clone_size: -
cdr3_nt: TGTGCCAGCAGCCTACAGGGATTTTCGGGCTACGAGCAGTACTTC
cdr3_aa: CASSLQGFSGYEQYF

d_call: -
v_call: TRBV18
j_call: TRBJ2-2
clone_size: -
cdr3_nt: TGTGCCAGCTCACCACCTCCCACCGGGGAGCTGTTTTTT
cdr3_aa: CASSPPPTGELFF

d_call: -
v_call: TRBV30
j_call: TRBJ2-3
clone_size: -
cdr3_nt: TGTGCCTGGATTCTGGACGGAGATACGCAGTATTTT
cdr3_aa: CAWILDGDTQYF

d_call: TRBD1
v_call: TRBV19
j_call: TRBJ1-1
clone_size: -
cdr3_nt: TGTGCCAGTAGTAACGGACAGGGTGGAACTGAAGCTTTCTTT
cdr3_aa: CASSNGQGGTEAFF

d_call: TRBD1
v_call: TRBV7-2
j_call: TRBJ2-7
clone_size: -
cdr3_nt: TGTGCCAGCAGCTCAACAGGGGGCGGCGAGCAGTACTTC
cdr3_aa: CASSSTGGGEQYF

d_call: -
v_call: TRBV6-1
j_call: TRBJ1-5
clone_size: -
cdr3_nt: TGTGCCAGCAGTGAAGCGACAGCCAGTCAGCCCCAGCATTTT
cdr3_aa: CASSEATASQPQHF

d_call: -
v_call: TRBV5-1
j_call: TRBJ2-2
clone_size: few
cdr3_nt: TGCGCCAGCAGTGACCGGGGGACATTTTCATACGGGGAGCTGTTTTTT
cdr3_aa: CASSDRGTFSYGELFF

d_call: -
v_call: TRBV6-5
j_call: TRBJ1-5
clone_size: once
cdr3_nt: TGTGCCAGCAGCCCCTTAGGGTTTGGCAATCAGCCCCAGCATTTT
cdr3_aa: CASSPLGFGNQPQHF

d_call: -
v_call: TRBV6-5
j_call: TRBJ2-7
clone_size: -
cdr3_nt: TGTGCCAGCAGGTGGGCGGAGGGCGAGCAGTACTTC
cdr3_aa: CASRWAEGEQYF

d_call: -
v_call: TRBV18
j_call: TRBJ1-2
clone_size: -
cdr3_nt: TGTGCCAGCTCACCGAAAGAGGGGGTCGGCTACACCTTC
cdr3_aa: CASSPKEGVGYTF

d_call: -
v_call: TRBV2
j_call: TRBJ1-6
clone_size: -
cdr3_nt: TGTGCCAGCAGGGAGCAGGGGTCCTATAATTCACCCCTCCACTTT
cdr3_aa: CASREQGSYNSPLHF

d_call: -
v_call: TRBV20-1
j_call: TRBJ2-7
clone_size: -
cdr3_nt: TGCAGTGCCGCAGCTTACGAGCAGTACTTC
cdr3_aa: CSAAAYEQYF

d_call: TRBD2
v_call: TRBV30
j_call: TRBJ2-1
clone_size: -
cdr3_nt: TGTGCCTGGAGATCGGGAGGGGGTTGGGGGTTCGGGTACAATGAGCAGTTCTTC
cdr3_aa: CAWRSGGGWGFGYNEQFF

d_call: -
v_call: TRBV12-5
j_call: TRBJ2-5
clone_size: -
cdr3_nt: TGTGCTAGTGGTTTGGTATGGGCCAGGTTTAAAGAGACCCAGTACTTC
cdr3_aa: CASGLVWARFKETQYF

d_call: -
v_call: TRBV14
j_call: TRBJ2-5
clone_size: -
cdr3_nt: TGTGCCAGCAGCCAAGAGGAAGGGAGGACCCAGTACTTC
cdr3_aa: CASSQEEGRTQYF

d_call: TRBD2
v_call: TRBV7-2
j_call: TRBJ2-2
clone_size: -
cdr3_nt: TGTGCCAGCAGCTTACTAGCGGCCGAAGGGACCGGGGAGCTGTTTTTT
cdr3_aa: CASSLLAAEGTGELFF

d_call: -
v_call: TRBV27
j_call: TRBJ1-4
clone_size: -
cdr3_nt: TGTGCCAGCAGTCTCCTGACAGACCTTAATGAAAAACTGTTTTTT
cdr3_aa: CASSLLTDLNEKLFF

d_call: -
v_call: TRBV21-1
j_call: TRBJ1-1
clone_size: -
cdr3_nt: TGTGCCAGCAGCATTAGCCCTACGGGACAAAAAGCTGAAGCTTTCTTT
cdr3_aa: CASSISPTGQKAEAFF

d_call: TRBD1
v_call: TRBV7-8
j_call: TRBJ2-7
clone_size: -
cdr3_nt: TGTGCCAGCAGCTTGGACAGGGGGGACGAGCAGTACTTC
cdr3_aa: CASSLDRGDEQYF

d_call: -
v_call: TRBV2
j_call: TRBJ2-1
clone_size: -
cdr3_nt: TGTGCCAGCAGTGAAAGACTAGTCTATGAGCAGTTCTTC
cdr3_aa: CASSERLVYEQFF

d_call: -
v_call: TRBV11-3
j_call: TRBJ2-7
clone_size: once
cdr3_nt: TGTGCCAGCAGCTTACTATGCTCGAGCGAGCAGTACTTC
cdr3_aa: CASSLLCSSEQYF

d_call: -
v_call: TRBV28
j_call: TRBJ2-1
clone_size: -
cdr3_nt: TGTGCCAGCAGTTTAACCCCGCACTGGAATGAGCAGTTCTTC
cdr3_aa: CASSLTPHWNEQFF

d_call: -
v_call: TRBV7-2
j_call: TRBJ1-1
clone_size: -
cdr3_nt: TGTGCCAGCAGCTTAGGAGGTACGGTGAACACTGAAGCTTTCTTT
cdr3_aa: CASSLGGTVNTEAFF

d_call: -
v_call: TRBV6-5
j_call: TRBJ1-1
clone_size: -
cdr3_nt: TGTGCCAGCAGTATCCGTAAAGTAGACACTGAAGCTTTCTTT
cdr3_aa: CASSIRKVDTEAFF

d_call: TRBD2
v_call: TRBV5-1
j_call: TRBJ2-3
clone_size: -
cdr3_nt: TGCGCCAGCAGCCCGGGAGGAGGAACCCTCACAGATACGCAGTATTTT
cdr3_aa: CASSPGGGTLTDTQYF

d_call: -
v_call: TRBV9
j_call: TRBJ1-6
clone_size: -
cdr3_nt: TGTGCCAGCAGCGTAGGCGTATCAGGGCTGGGTTCACCCCTCCACTTT
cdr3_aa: CASSVGVSGLGSPLHF

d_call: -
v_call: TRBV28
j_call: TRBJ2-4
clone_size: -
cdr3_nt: TGTGCCAGCAGTTTAGTAGCGCTTCTAGCCAAAAACATTCAGTACTTC
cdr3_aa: CASSLVALLAKNIQYF

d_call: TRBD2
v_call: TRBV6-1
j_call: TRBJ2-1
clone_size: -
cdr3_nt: TGTGCCAGCAGGGAACTAGCGGGAGTTGTTAATGAGCAGTTCTTC
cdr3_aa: CASRELAGVVNEQFF

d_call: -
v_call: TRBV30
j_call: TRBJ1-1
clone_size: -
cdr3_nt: TGTGCCTGGGGGGTGGATGGAGGGAACACTGAAGCTTTCTTT
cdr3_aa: CAWGVDGGNTEAFF

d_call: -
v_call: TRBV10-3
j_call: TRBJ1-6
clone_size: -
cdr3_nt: TGTGCCACCCAGGGGTCCCGCAATAATTCACCCCTCCACTTT
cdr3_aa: CATQGSRNNSPLHF

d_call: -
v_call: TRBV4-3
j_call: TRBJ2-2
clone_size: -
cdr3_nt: TGCGCCAGCAGCCAAGGACACACCGGGGAGCTGTTTTTT
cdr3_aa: CASSQGHTGELFF

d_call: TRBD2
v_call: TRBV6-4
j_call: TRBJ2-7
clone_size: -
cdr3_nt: TGTGCCAGCAGTGACTCGAGGAGCCTAGCGGGAGGGCCGATGTCCTACGAGCAGTACTTC
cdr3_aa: CASSDSRSLAGGPMSYEQYF

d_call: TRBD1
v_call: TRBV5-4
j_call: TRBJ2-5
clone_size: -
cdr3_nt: TGTGCCAGCAGCCCGGCGGACAGGGCCACGGAGACCCAGTACTTC
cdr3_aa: CASSPADRATETQYF

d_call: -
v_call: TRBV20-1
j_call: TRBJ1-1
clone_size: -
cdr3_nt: TGCAGTGCGGATGGGAGGACTGAAGCTTTCTTT
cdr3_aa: CSADGRTEAFF

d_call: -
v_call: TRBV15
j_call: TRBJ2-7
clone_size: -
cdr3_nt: TGTGCCACCAGCAGAGCCGGGACACGGTTCTACGAGCAGTACTTC
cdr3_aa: CATSRAGTRFYEQYF

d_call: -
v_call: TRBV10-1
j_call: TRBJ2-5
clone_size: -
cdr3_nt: TGCGCCAGCAGTGACCAGCCCGGAACCCAAGAGACCCAGTACTTC
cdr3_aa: CASSDQPGTQETQYF

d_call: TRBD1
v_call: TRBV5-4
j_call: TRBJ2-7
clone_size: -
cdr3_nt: TGTGCCAGCAGCTTACCGGGACAGGGAGTACACGAGCAGTACTTC
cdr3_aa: CASSLPGQGVHEQYF

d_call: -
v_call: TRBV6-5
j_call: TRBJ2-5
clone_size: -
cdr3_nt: TGTGCCAGCAGTTACTCATCGGGCTCTCGGGCGTCCCAGTACTTC
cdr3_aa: CASSYSSGSRASQYF

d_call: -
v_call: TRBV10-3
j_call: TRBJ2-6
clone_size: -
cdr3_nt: TGTGCCCAAAGGGACTCTGGGGCCAACGTCCTGACTTTC
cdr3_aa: CAQRDSGANVLTF

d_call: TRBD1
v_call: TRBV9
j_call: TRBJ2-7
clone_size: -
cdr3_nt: TGTGCCAGCAGCGTCTCCGGGACAGGGGGCGAGCAGTACTTC
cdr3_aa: CASSVSGTGGEQYF

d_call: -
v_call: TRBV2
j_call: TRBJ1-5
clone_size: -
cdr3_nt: TGTGCCAGCAGTCGGGGACTTAGCAATCAGCCCCAGCATTTT
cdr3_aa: CASSRGLSNQPQHF

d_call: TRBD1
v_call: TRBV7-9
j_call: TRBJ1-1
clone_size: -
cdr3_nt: TGTGCCAGCAGCTTAAAGGGCAGGGGGCTTGAAGCTTTCTTT
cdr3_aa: CASSLKGRGLEAFF

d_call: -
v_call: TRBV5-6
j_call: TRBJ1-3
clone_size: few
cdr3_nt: TGTGCCAGCAGCTTGGAACGCTTCTCTGGAAACACCATATATTTT
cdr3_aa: CASSLERFSGNTIYF

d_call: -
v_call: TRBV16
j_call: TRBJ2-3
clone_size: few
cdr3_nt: TGTGCCAGCAGCCCCTTCACAGATACGCAGTATTTT
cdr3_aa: CASSPFTDTQYF

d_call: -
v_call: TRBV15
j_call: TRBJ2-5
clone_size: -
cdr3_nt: TGTGCCACCAGCAGAGATCCGGCCTCCCTCTCCAAGTACTTC
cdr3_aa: CATSRDPASLSKYF

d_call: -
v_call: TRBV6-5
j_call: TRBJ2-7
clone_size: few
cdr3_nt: TGTGCCAGCAGTTACCACAGGGCGTCCTACGAGCAGTACTTC
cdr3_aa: CASSYHRASYEQYF

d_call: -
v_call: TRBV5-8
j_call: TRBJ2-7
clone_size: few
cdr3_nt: TGTGCCAGCAGCCAAGCATCGGGAGTCTACGAGCAGTACTTC
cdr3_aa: CASSQASGVYEQYF

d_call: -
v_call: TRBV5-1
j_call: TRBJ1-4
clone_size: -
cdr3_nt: TGCGCCAGCAGCTCCGGGACTCCCTATGAAAAACTGTTTTTT
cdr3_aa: CASSSGTPYEKLFF

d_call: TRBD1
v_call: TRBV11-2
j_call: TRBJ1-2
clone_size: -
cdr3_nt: TGTGCCAGCAGCACCGACCTCGGACAGGGGACGTTCTATGGCTACACCTTC
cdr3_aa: CASSTDLGQGTFYGYTF

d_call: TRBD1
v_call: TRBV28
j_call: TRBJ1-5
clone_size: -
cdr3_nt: TGTGCCAGCACCCCGGCGGGACAGGGGATAAATCAGCCCCAGCATTTT
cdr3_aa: CASTPAGQGINQPQHF

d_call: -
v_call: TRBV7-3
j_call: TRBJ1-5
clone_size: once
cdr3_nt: TGTGCCAGCAGCTCCACCGCCAATCAGCCCCAGCATTTT
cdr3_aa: CASSSTANQPQHF

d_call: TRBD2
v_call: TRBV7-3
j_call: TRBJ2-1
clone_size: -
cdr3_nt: TGTGCCAGCAGCCCCCCCGGGACTAGCTTAAATGAGCAGTTCTTC
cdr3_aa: CASSPPGTSLNEQFF

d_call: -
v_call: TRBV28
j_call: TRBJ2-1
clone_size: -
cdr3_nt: TGTGCCAGCAGTTTATCAACTAGAGGGGGCAATGAGCAGTTCTTC
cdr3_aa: CASSLSTRGGNEQFF

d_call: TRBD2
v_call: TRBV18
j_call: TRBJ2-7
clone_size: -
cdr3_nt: TGTGCCAGCTCACAGACTAGCGGGACATCCTACGAGCAGTACTTC
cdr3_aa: CASSQTSGTSYEQYF

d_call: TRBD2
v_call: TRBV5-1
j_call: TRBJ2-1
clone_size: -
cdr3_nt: TGCGCCAGCAGCCCCGGACTAGCGGGAGCGGATGAGCAGTTCTTC
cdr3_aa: CASSPGLAGADEQFF

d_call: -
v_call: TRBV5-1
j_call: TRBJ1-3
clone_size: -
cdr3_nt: TGCGCCAGCAGCTTGGGAGGGGAAGGAACTGGAAACACCATATATTTT
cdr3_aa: CASSLGGEGTGNTIYF

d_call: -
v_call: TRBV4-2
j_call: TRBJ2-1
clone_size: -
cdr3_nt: TGTGCCAGCAGCTCACGGGAGTCTTCCCTTCACAATGAGCAGTTCTTC
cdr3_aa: CASSSRESSLHNEQFF